This T cell receptor beta chain was captured in a study of T cells in Graves' hyperthyroidism and ophthalmopathy. Authors of the study amplified TCR beta CDR3 regions from RNA transcripts. A set of HTBI primers served as the primers for a first-round RT-PCR of the TCR CDR3. MiXCR was run by TCRdb on the multiplex PCR reads, yielding one entry per CDR3 protein. The sample contains some 500,000 distinct CDR3 sequences, approximately 15% of which appear only once. This clonotype occurred a few times. The CDR3 sequence is 16 residues long. Germline V gives CDR1 SGHTA, CDR2 FQGTGA. The ends lost 3 bases at V and 6 bases at J; junction bases unmatched: 5.

The receptor comes from a woman aged 18-35 years with Graves' hyperthyroidism. V gene TRBV7-3 combines with J gene TRBJ2-2, with 12 bases aligning to TRBD2. The sample was blood. The CDR3 nucleotides are TGTGCCAGCAGCTTCGGGTCTAGCGGGAGGGCCGGGGAGCTGTTTTTT. It encodes CASSFGSSGRAGELFF.